This T cell receptor (beta chain) was sequenced in a study of blood T cell repertoires in COVID-19. Overall study context: Both acute and convalescent COVID-19 samples were obtained from the United States, Italy and Spain. PBMCs, B-cell-depleted T cells, or T cells provided the cDNA or gDNA that made up the material.

In the original analysis: Scientists estimated how many nucleated cells there were by amplifying reference gene primers. The assay was immunoSEQ multiplex PCR, and TCRdb's table has in-frame clones only and misses some. V and J calls plus clone size are reproduced from that table; the DNA served to infer D and trimming. The profile shows approximately 140,000 clones, approximately 90% of them singletons. CDR1 and CDR2 from the germline V gene are MDHEN and SYDVKM. Trimming took 7 bases from V and 4 from J; bases not matched to a gene: 13. The CDR3 extends over 16 amino acids. This receptor was identified in a man aged 65 to 85 with active COVID-19. Sequencing was carried out using peripheral blood. V and J are TRBV28 and TRBJ2-1; 7 nucleotides align to TRBD2. CDR3 nucleotides: TGTGCCAGCACCCAACTAACTAGCGCGCGGTACAATGAGCAGTTCTTC. Translation: CASTQLTSARYNEQFF.